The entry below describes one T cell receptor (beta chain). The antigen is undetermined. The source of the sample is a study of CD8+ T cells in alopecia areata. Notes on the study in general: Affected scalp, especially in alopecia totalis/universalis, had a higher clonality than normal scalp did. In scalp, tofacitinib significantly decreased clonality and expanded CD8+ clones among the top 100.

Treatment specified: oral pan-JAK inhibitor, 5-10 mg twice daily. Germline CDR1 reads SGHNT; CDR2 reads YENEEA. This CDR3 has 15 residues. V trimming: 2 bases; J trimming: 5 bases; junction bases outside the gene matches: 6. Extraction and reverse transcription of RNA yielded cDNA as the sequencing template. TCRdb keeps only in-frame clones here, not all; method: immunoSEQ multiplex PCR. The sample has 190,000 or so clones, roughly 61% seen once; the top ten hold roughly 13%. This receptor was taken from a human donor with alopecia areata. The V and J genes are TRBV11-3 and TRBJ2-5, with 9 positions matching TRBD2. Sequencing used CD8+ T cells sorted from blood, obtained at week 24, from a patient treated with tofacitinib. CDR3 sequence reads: CASSLLAGVVETQYF. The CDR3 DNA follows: TGTGCCAGCAGCTTATTAGCGGGGGTAGTTGAGACCCAGTACTTC.